This T cell receptor (beta chain) was recorded in a study of shared clonotypes between healthy human individuals (TCRdb year 2020). Regarding the research as a whole: Three men and a couple of women, aged 18 to 49 years, made up the cohort. Leukapheresis yielded between about 0.94 and 8.9 billion PBMCs per donor. For each donor, three plates each were used for CD4 naive and CD4 memory, two plates were used for CD8 naive, and one plate was used for CD8 memory. Different laboratories and diverse techniques were used to prepare libraries and sequence TCR repertoires, to increase sequencing depth and limit assay-specific biases. To estimate repertoire size and how much clonotype sharing occurs between individuals, the study deeply sequenced the blood TCR repertoires of several healthy adults. What the study reported, not specific to this receptor: Only blood was sampled, and tissue TCR repertoires likely differ from those in blood. Estimated clonotype richness was generally larger for naive than for memory subsets. Incomplete sequencing was indicated by rarefaction of sorted-subset datasets, despite the large sequencing depth. Compared with non-shared clonotypes, the clonotypes found in all four sorted-subset donors had higher generation probabilities. Sharing across a few donors was observed for around 5% of naive CD4, around 3.5% of naive CD8, roughly 2.3% of memory CD4, and roughly 0.4% of memory CD8 clonotypes. Because the study included only a small number of donors, the genetic and exposure-history diversity represented was limited. Based on pairwise subsampling, the degree of clonotype sharing among donors was expected to be affected by sequencing depth.

Comments on this clone: The antigen it recognizes is unknown. One base away there is no much larger clone; base qualities are not given.

Via the germline V gene (reference sequence), CDR1 is SEHNR and CDR2 FQNEAQ. Measured from the cysteine to the phenylalanine, the CDR3 is 19 residues long. Only CDR3 DNA remains: 57 bases, in frame from the first base. V ends up 5 bases short and J 1 base short, with an unmatched junction base count of 16. TCR CDR3 regions were amplified from genomic DNA by multiplex PCR using the deep immunoSEQ assay. For each cell subset, the extracted genomic DNA was distributed evenly across all wells of several immunoSEQ 96-well plates, and each plate served as one replicate. For sorted subsets, about 200 ng genomic DNA, equal to 30,000 to 35,000 T cell genomes, was loaded into each replicate PCR. Purified libraries were measured with a Qubit 3.0 fluorometer, size-checked on a Bioanalyzer 2100, and measured again with the KAPA Library Quantification kit. Each immunoSEQ 96-well plate was sequenced on its own single-read 150-cycle Illumina NextSeq 550 flow cell. As for how the authors treated the data: The immunoSEQ output contained only junctional sequences without quality scores, so filtering could not match that applied to full-length reads. Sequences were annotated with PyIR, a Python wrapper for IgBLAST v1.9, and V/J genes and CDR3 were assigned using IMGT germline references. Any read was removed if the V/J assignment was weak (E-value above 1e-6), the CDR3 was missing, or the read contained stop codons, out-of-frame junctions, or ambiguous translated residues. V3J clonotypes were defined as sequences sharing an identical inferred V gene, J gene, and CDR3 amino acid sequence. Percentage overlap between repertoires was calculated by dividing the number of shared unique clonotypes by the size of the smaller repertoire. Repertoire richness was assessed with RTK rarefaction, the Chao1 estimator, and Recon v2.1 estimates of unobserved clonotypes. OLGA was used to compute generation probabilities for all TCRbeta clonotypes that the gDNA method yielded from four donors. TCRdb obtained this table from immuneACCESS and retained in-frame rearrangements with V and J assigned. These tables miss some clones; where compared with another copy, unresolved V genes account for less than half of the shortfall, and the remainder is unexplained. That table furnishes V, J and clone size, whereas the DNA furnished D and trimming. Counted in this sample were 2 million to 2.5 million clones; roughly 93% of them appeared once. In total, the top ten clones hold under 0.45% of the sample.

The donors were healthy, HIV-negative adults with no recently reported acute infections or vaccinations. Every donor was a Caucasian adult residing in Nashville, Tennessee, USA. CD4+ T cells were enriched by magnetic negative selection; naive cells were then positively selected on CD45RA, and the negative fraction formed the memory subset. After blood collection by leukapheresis, PBMCs were isolated using Ficoll-Histopaque density gradient centrifugation and then cryopreserved in the vapor phase of liquid nitrogen. Purity and quantity of every magnetically sorted T cell population were checked by analytical flow cytometry. Each sorted fraction had its genomic DNA isolated and then quantified by UV absorbance on a Nanodrop 2000c.

The sequenced sample was naive CD4+ T cells from PBMCs. In the paper's terms, the cell subset or site label means: CD45RA+ positively selected. The chain joins TRBV7-9 to TRBJ2-1, and TRBD2 aligns with 8 junction nucleotides. This sequence was found in a man in his late teens or twenties in good health. Some clones in this sample may be carry-over from other donors' samples. CDR3 sequence: CASSPSSRLAIPSYNEQFF. The nucleotide sequence is given as TGTGCCAGCAGCCCCAGCAGTAGACTAGCGATACCGTCCTACAATGAGCAGTTCTTC.